The 31 T cell receptor beta chains reported below all come from one sample, sequenced in a study of low-dose radiotherapy and immunotherapy resistance in tumors. TRAV and TRBV primers primed cDNA for both TCRalpha and TCRbeta. Over 20 PCR cycles, TCRs were amplified from a constant-region primer and V-primer adapter. TCRdb called the reads again in MiXCR, with one record for every CDR3 protein. The sample lists about 9,800 distinct CDR3 sequences, around 40% occurring once. These receptors originate from a human donor with advanced metastatic prostate, ovarian, gallbladder or colorectal cancer (not recorded which). This table probably holds off-target reads from a library built for another chain.

V usage is TRBV4-1 and J usage is TRBJ2-2, with D uncertain. This CDR3 comprises 15 residues. V gave up 7 bases and J gave up 0 bases, with 12 bases separating them. Germline V gives CDR1 MGHRA, CDR2 YSYEKL. The CDR3 reads CASTRLAANTGELFF. For the CDR3, the DNA is TGCGCCAGCACCCGACTTGCCGCGAACACCGGGGAGCTGTTTTTT.

This clonotype counts as medium-sized. J is TRBJ1-1 and V is TRBV4-2; D ambiguous. Germline values: CDR1 LGHNA, CDR2 YNFKEQ. V was cut by 8 bases and J by 2 bases, with 9 bases left in between. The CDR3 is made up of 12 amino acids. In nucleotides, the CDR3 is TGTGCCAGCGCAGCAGCTAACACTGAAGCTTTCTTT. Translated, it gives CASAAANTEAFF.

This clonotype was observed a handful of times. The gene calls are TRBV28 and TRBJ2-7; 9 bases map to TRBD2. After removal of 2 bases from V and 2 bases from J, the junction contained 7 bases not matched to a gene. CDR1 is MDHEN and CDR2 is SYDVKM in the germline V gene. The CDR3 length is 16 residues. CDR3 DNA: TGTGCCAGCAGTTTAGGGCTAGCGGGACCGACCTACGAGCAGTACTTC. As protein: CASSLGLAGPTYEQYF. The full variable domain, rest sourced from reference TRBV28 and TRBJ2-7, is DVKVTQSSRYLVKRTGEKVFLECVQDMDHENMFWYRQDPGLGLRLIYFSYDVKMKEKGDIPEGYSVSREKKERFSLILESASTNQTSMYLCASSLGLAGPTYEQYFGPGTRLTVT.

The gene calls are TRBV6-2 or TRBV6-3 and TRBJ1-5; tentatively, D is TRBD1 (6 bases). CDR1 MNHEY and CDR2 SVGEGT come from the germline V gene. The CDR3 runs to 14 residues. V was shortened by 5 bases and J by 4 bases, with 12 bases between the two germline ends. In DNA, the CDR3 is TGTGCCAGCAGTGAAGGACAGCTAAATCAGCCCCAGCATTTT. This gives the protein CASSEGQLNQPQHF.

The rearrangement uses TRBV28 and TRBJ2-7; 7 bases are shared with TRBD1. The CDR3 length is 14 residues. Germline-derived CDR1 and CDR2 are MDHEN and SYDVKM. After removal of 3 bases from V and 3 bases from J, the junction contained 5 bases not matched to a gene. The CDR3 reads CASSFRDRIYEQYF. The CDR3 nucleotides are TGTGCCAGCAGTTTCCGGGACAGAATCTACGAGCAGTACTTC.

The V gene is TRBV19, the J gene TRBJ2-7; D unresolved. With 5 bases removed from V and 0 bases from J, the gap between germline ends came to 5 bases. CDR3 size: 12 residues. Germline assignment: CDR1 LNHDA and CDR2 SQIVND (reference sequence). CDR3 nucleotides: TGTGCCAGTAGTGGGAACTCCTACGAGCAGTACTTC. As protein: CASSGNSYEQYF.

This clonotype was counted only a few times. This sequence joins TRBV5-5 and TRBJ2-1; no clear D gene. Trimming removed 2 bases from V and 7 bases from J, with 13 bases in between. Germline V gene data show CDR1 as SGHKS and CDR2 as YYEKEE (reference sequence). The CDR3 sequence is 14 residues long. The CDR3 reads CASSLYLSGNEQFF. The CDR3 DNA reads TGTGCCAGCAGCTTATATCTATCTGGTAATGAGCAGTTCTTC.

The V and J genes are TRBV6-6 and TRBJ2-1; either TRBD1 or TRBD2 may fit D (5 bases each). Trimming stripped 5 bases from V and 6 bases from J, with 17 bases between. Germline V gene lookup returns CDR1 MNHNY and CDR2 SVGAGI (reference sequence). The CDR3 spans 15 residues. The CDR3: CASSEGTAIFNEQFF. The CDR3 DNA is TGTGCCAGCAGTGAAGGGACGGCAATCTTCAATGAGCAGTTCTTC.

This chain uses TRBV27 with TRBJ1-1; D is ambiguous. From germline, CDR1 is MNHEY and CDR2 SMNVEV (reference sequence). Trimming removed 4 bases at V and 5 bases at J, with 8 bases between. The CDR3 consists of 12 residues. Written as DNA, the CDR3 is TGTGCCAGCAGTTCCGTAGGGACTGAAGCTTTCTTT. This encodes CASSSVGTEAFF.

This clonotype is termed medium-sized (0.01 to 0.1%). The V gene is TRBV7-2, the J gene TRBJ2-5; D possibly uses TRBD1 or TRBD2 (6 bases each). Germline CDR1 reads SGHTA; CDR2 reads FQGNSA. CDR3 length: 16 residues. V lost 3 bases and J lost 5, with 19 bases in between. The chain's CDR3 is CASSFVGGGPGETQYF. For the CDR3, the DNA is TGTGCCAGCAGCTTTGTGGGTGGGGGGCCAGGGGAGACCCAGTACTTC.

V and J are TRBV29-1 and TRBJ1-2; D is undetermined. Germline V gene data show CDR1 as SQVTM and CDR2 as ANQGSEA. The CDR3 sequence is 13 residues long. V lost 1 base, J lost 5 bases, and 11 bases lay in between. The CDR3 sequence: CSVEVAGRYGYTF. CDR3 DNA sequence: TGCAGCGTTGAAGTGGCGGGCCGATATGGCTACACCTTC. Full variable domain (missing parts from reference TRBV29-1 and TRBJ1-2): SAVISQKPSRDICQRGTSLTIQCQVDSQVTMMFWYRQQPGQSLTLIATANQGSEATYESGFVIDKFPISRPNLTFSTLTVSNMSPEDSSIYLCSVEVAGRYGYTFGSGTRLTVV.

This clonotype was seen a few times. The chain recombines TRBV19 with TRBJ2-7, with a weak D call TRBD2 (6 bases). CDR3 length equals 14 residues. Germline V gene sequence: CDR1 LNHDA, CDR2 SQIVND (reference sequence). V was cut by 10 bases and J by 2 bases, with 18 bases left in between. Written as DNA, the CDR3 is TGTGCCACCGAGGGAGGCGGATTGACCTACGAGCAGTACTTC. Residues: CATEGGGLTYEQYF.

In this sample, this clonotype turned up a few times. The genes are TRBV20-1 and TRBJ2-5; D not certain. Germline V gene sequence: CDR1 DFQATT, CDR2 SNEGSKA (reference sequence). There are 13 residues in the CDR3. V was shortened by 5 bases and J by 2 bases, with 12 bases between the two germline ends. The CDR3 DNA reads as TGCAGTGCTCTAGACTGGACGCAAGAGACCCAGTACTTC. Its translation: CSALDWTQETQYF.

This clonotype was detected only a few times. In DNA form, the CDR3 reads TGTGCCAGCAGCGTAAGAGAGGGGACTAGCGGGACCTACGAGCAGTACTTC. Amino acid sequence: CASSVREGTSGTYEQYF. The chain combines TRBV9 with TRBJ2-7, with 13 bases identical to TRBD2. Germline values: CDR1 SGDLS, CDR2 YYNGEE. The junction had 6 bases not matched to a gene; V was cut back by 1 base and J by 2 bases. The length of the CDR3 is 17 residues.

By proportion, this clonotype is medium-sized. The chain employs TRBV28 and TRBJ1-5, with a tentative D call TRBD1 (6 bases). CDR1 is MDHEN, CDR2 SYDVKM, per germline. The CDR3 is 13 amino acids. The V gene lost 6 bases and the J gene lost 6 bases, with 12 bases spanning the gap. CDR3 region: CASRGGAGQPQHF. CDR3 DNA sequence: TGTGCCAGCAGGGGGGGCGCCGGTCAGCCCCAGCATTTT.

This clonotype was counted a single time. The junction shows a germline mismatch at one end, possibly a read error. V and J are TRBV5-3 and TRBJ2-3; D possibly corresponds to TRBD1 (5 bases). TRBV5-3 is noted as an ORF with a role that remains uncertain. The CDR3 loop spans 15 amino acids. CDR3 protein: CASSLGPAAGDTQYF. The CDR3 DNA is TGTGCCAGCAGCTTGGGGCCCGCGGCAGGGGATACGCAGTATTTT.

The chain combines TRBV4-2 with TRBJ2-4, with D perhaps TRBD2 (6 bases). Germline CDR1 LGHNA, CDR2 YNFKEQ. Trimming shortened V by 0 bases and J by 8 bases, and 17 bases separated the two germline ends. The CDR3 sequence is 16 residues long. The CDR3 loop reads CASSQDLPEGEDIQYF. Written as DNA, the CDR3 is TGTGCCAGCAGCCAAGATCTGCCGGAGGGTGAGGACATTCAGTACTTC.

The chain employs TRBV6-8 and TRBJ2-2; 10 bases fit TRBD1. The CDR3 covers 14 residues. CDR1 MNHGY and CDR2 SAAAGT come from the germline V gene. V dropped 6 bases and J dropped 4; count of bases not matched to a gene: 2. The chain's CDR3 is CASRRTGGTGELFF. Written as DNA, the CDR3 is TGTGCCAGCAGAAGGACAGGGGGCACCGGGGAGCTGTTTTTT.

The chain has TRBV20-1 and TRBJ2-6; D gene unclear. Germline CDR1 DFQATT, CDR2 SNEGSKA (reference sequence). The CDR3 consists of 13 residues. Trimming pared 6 bases from V and 1 base from J, leaving 7 bases between. The CDR3 protein is CSAPPSGANVLTF. In DNA form, the CDR3 reads TGCAGTGCCCCCCCTTCTGGGGCCAACGTCCTGACTTTC.

V usage is TRBV29-1 and J usage is TRBJ2-5; no reliable D call. Germline-derived CDR1 and CDR2 are SQVTM and ANQGSEA. V dropped 0 bases and J dropped 0 bases, with 8 bases sitting between them. The CDR3 runs 14 residues. CDR3 in DNA: TGCAGCGTTGAAGATCGGCAGTACCAAGAGACCCAGTACTTC. Protein product: CSVEDRQYQETQYF.

This chain joins TRBV3-1 and TRBJ2-2, with D perhaps matching TRBD1 or TRBD2 (5 bases each). The CDR3 spans 15 residues. Germline V CDR1 and CDR2: LGHDT, YNNKEL (reference sequence). V was cut by 1 base and J by 4 bases, with 10 bases left in between. DNA for the CDR3: TGTGCCAGCAGCCAAGTTAAGGGGACCACCGGGGAGCTGTTTTTT. This codes for CASSQVKGTTGELFF.

The chain is built from TRBV3-1 and TRBJ2-7; no clear D gene. V was cut by 1 base and J by 7 bases, with 11 bases left in between. The germline gives CDR1 LGHDT, CDR2 YNNKEL (reference sequence). CDR3 length: 13 residues. CDR3 in amino acids: CASSQAAPEEQYF. The CDR3 nucleotides are TGTGCCAGCAGCCAAGCGGCGCCGGAAGAGCAGTACTTC.

V usage is TRBV7-9 and J usage is TRBJ2-3; the D is unclear. V dropped 1 base and J dropped 0 bases, with 14 bases sitting between them. Germline-derived CDR1 and CDR2 are SEHNR and FQNEAQ (reference sequence). This CDR3 region has 17 residues. The CDR3 sequence: CASSLEGPRTSTDTQYF. CDR3 DNA: TGTGCCAGCAGCTTAGAAGGTCCCCGCACTAGCACAGATACGCAGTATTTT.

The rearrangement uses TRBV3-1 and TRBJ2-1; no reliable D call. V lost 1 base, J lost 12 bases, and 13 bases lay in between. The germline V gene encodes CDR1 LGHDT and CDR2 YNNKEL (reference sequence). The CDR3 length is 13 residues. For the CDR3, the DNA is TGTGCCAGCAGCCAAGCTATTGCGCCCGCGCAGTTCTTC. Amino acid sequence: CASSQAIAPAQFF.

This rearrangement joins TRBV7-3 to TRBJ2-3; TRBD1 is a possible D gene (5 bases). Germline CDR1 is SGHTA and CDR2 is FQGTGA. The length of the CDR3 is 13 residues. Trimming removed 6 bases from V and 0 bases from J, with 7 bases in between. Written as DNA, the CDR3 is TGTGCCAGCAGGGACACGAGCACAGATACGCAGTATTTT. Translating it yields CASRDTSTDTQYF. The complete variable domain, with remaining parts taken from reference TRBV7-3 and TRBJ2-3, reads GAGVSQTPSNKVTEKGKYVELRCDPISGHTALYWYRQSLGQGPEFLIYFQGTGAADDSGLPNDRFFAVRPEGSVSTLKIQRTERGDSAVYLCASRDTSTDTQYFGPGTRLTVL.

This clonotype was detected only a few times. CDR3 DNA sequence: TGTGCCATCGGGACAGGGGGCGTGACCCAGTACTTC. Its translation is CAIGTGGVTQYF. The chain couples TRBV10-3 to TRBJ2-5; 12 bases are shared with TRBD1. Per germline, CDR1 ENHRY and CDR2 SYGVKD. With 8 bases clipped from V and 7 bases from J, the junction kept 2 bases outside the gene matches. The CDR3 totals 12 residues.

This clonotype appeared a few times. DNA of the CDR3: TGTGCCAGTAGAAAGGACTCGGCGGGAACGGGGGAGCAGTTCTTC. Encoded protein: CASRKDSAGTGEQFF. J is TRBJ2-1 and V is TRBV19, with a possible D match to TRBD2 (6 bases). Germline V gene lookup returns CDR1 LNHDA and CDR2 SQIVND (reference sequence). V lost 6 bases and J 10 bases, leaving 22 bases between the germline ends. The CDR3 runs to 15 residues.

Concerning this clonotype itself: An end of the junction differs from the germline gene, which may be a read error. In DNA form, the CDR3 reads TGTGCCAGCAGTGAATGTCGGAGGGCAGGGAGAAACTTC. It is translated as CASSECRRAGRNF. The V and J genes are TRBV25-1 and TRBJ1-2; TRBD1 is a possible D gene (5 bases). Germline assignment: CDR1 MGHDK and CDR2 SYGVNS. This CDR3 is 13 amino acids long.

The sample holds a few counts of this clonotype. V and J are TRBV7-9 and TRBJ2-7; D remains ambiguous. Deletions cut 4 bases from V and 5 bases from J, with 6 bases between. The CDR3 is 11 residues long. Germline CDR1 and CDR2: SEHNR and FQNEAQ (reference sequence). The CDR3, as DNA: TGTGCCAGCAGCTCCATGGACGAGCAGTACTTC. This encodes CASSSMDEQYF.

This clonotype was counted between two and nine times. V and J are TRBV4-2 and TRBJ1-5; no clear D. Trimming stripped 0 bases from V and 7 bases from J, with 7 bases between. In germline, CDR1 is LGHNA, CDR2 YNFKEQ. The CDR3 spans 13 residues. The CDR3 loop is CASSQDSWQPQHF. The CDR3 DNA is TGTGCCAGCAGCCAAGATTCATGGCAGCCCCAGCATTTT.

In this sample, this clonotype turned up a few times. The chain recombines TRBV6-5 with TRBJ1-2; D may be TRBD1 (5 bases). V shed 5 bases and J shed 8 bases, with 15 bases lying between them. Per the germline V gene, CDR1 is MNHEY and CDR2 is SVGAGI. The CDR3 is 13 amino acids. As DNA, the CDR3 is TGTGCCAGCAGTCCGCCAGGGTGGAGAGGCTACACCTTC. Its translation: CASSPPGWRGYTF.